These T cell receptor beta chains were read from a single sample in a study of blood T cell repertoires in COVID-19. Sequenced by immunoSEQ multiplex PCR; TCRdb stores in-frame clones only, minus some. The table lists approximately 310,000 clones, approximately 81% of them singletons. The material sequenced was PBMCs or T cells enriched from blood (not recorded which). The receptors here all came from a woman aged 25 to 45 who had been exposed to COVID-19. Each CDR3 is given with its conserved first and last residue. The D gene is left open where the match is weak. The size field is filled for only some rows; it gives once, few, many or a size class.

CDR3nt	CDR3aa	abundance	v_gene	d_gene	j_gene
TGCGCCAGCAGTACCGGGACTAGGACATACGCGCAGTATTTT	CASSTGTRTYAQYF	.	TRBV10-1	TRBD2	TRBJ2-3
TGTGCCAGCAGTTACGCCCGGGACAGGGGCAACATTCAGTACTTC	CASSYARDRGNIQYF	.	TRBV6-5	TRBD1	TRBJ2-4
TGCGCCAGCAGCCAACTCCTTAGTTCCGTTGAAGCTTTCTTT	CASSQLLSSVEAFF	.	TRBV4-3	.	TRBJ1-1
TGTGCCAGGCAGGCAGCAAACACCATATATTTT	CARQAANTIYF	few	TRBV27	.	TRBJ1-3
TGTGCCAGCAGTTTTGCCGGCAGGGTGTACGAGCAGTACTTC	CASSFAGRVYEQYF	.	TRBV27	.	TRBJ2-7
TGTGCCAGCAGCTCAGCGGGGGGAGCCTACGAGCAGTACTTC	CASSSAGGAYEQYF	few	TRBV7-3	TRBD2	TRBJ2-7
TGTGCCAGCAAGAGGACAGCTATTAACTATGGCTACACCTTC	CASKRTAINYGYTF	.	TRBV27	.	TRBJ1-2
TGTGCCAGCAGGGCGGGGGGCGCGGAAAAACTGTTTTTT	CASRAGGAEKLFF	.	TRBV28	.	TRBJ1-4
TGTGCCAGCAGTTTCCGACCGGGGACAGGGGGCCGGTACACTGAAGCTTTCTTT	CASSFRPGTGGRYTEAFF	.	TRBV28	TRBD1	TRBJ1-1
TGTGCCAGCAGCTTAACTAGCGGACCGACCGGCGAGCAGTACTTC	CASSLTSGPTGEQYF	few	TRBV7-9	TRBD2	TRBJ2-7
TGTGCCAGCAACCCAGCAAGCACAGGGAACTATGGCTACACCTTC	CASNPASTGNYGYTF	.	TRBV9	.	TRBJ1-2
TGCGCCAGCAGCCCCGGACAGGGGGCGTGGGATGGCTACACCTTC	CASSPGQGAWDGYTF	.	TRBV5-1	TRBD1	TRBJ1-2
TGTGCCAGTAGCTTCTACGGGAGTGTAAATGAGCAGTTCTTC	CASSFYGSVNEQFF	.	TRBV19	.	TRBJ2-1
TGTGCCAGCAGCCCCAACAGGGGGCGCGGGACTGAAGCTTTCTTT	CASSPNRGRGTEAFF	.	TRBV7-6	TRBD1	TRBJ1-1
TGTGCCAGCAGTCGAGGGGAGGTCCACAATGAGCAGTTCTTC	CASSRGEVHNEQFF	.	TRBV6-5	.	TRBJ2-1
TGTGCCAGCAGTTTTCACTTAACCTACGAGCAGTACTTC	CASSFHLTYEQYF	few	TRBV12-3/TRBV12-4	.	TRBJ2-7
TGTGCCAGCAGTGATGGGAGGAGGCTAGCTAATTCACCCCTCCACTTT	CASSDGRRLANSPLHF	.	TRBV2	.	TRBJ1-6
TGCGCCAGCAGCCAAGCCCCTTCAGGGAACTTGAACACTGAAGCTTTCTTT	CASSQAPSGNLNTEAFF	.	TRBV4-3	.	TRBJ1-1
TGTGCCACCAGCAGAGGACAGGGAGCGTGGTCGGGGAATTCACCCCTCCACTTT	CATSRGQGAWSGNSPLHF	.	TRBV15	TRBD1	TRBJ1-6
TGTGCCAGCAGTGTTGGCAGGGGGCGTGAAAAACTGTTTTTT	CASSVGRGREKLFF	.	TRBV2	TRBD1	TRBJ1-4
TGTGCCAGCAGTTACGGGGAACTAGCCACAGATACGCAGTATTTT	CASSYGELATDTQYF	.	TRBV6-5	.	TRBJ2-3
TGTGCCAGCAGCCAATCCCGGGATTCACCCCTCCACTTT	CASSQSRDSPLHF	.	TRBV3-1/TRBV3-2	.	TRBJ1-6
TGTGCCAGCAGCCAAGATACAGCCGGCTACAATGAGCAGTTCTTC	CASSQDTAGYNEQFF	.	TRBV3-1/TRBV3-2	.	TRBJ2-1
TGTGCCAGCAGCTCTCCTAGCGGGACTGATACGCAGTATTTT	CASSSPSGTDTQYF	.	TRBV5-5	TRBD2	TRBJ2-3
TGTGCCAGCAGTCTCTTACAGGGCATTGATTTGGCTTTCTTT	CASSLLQGIDLAFF	.	TRBV28	.	TRBJ1-1